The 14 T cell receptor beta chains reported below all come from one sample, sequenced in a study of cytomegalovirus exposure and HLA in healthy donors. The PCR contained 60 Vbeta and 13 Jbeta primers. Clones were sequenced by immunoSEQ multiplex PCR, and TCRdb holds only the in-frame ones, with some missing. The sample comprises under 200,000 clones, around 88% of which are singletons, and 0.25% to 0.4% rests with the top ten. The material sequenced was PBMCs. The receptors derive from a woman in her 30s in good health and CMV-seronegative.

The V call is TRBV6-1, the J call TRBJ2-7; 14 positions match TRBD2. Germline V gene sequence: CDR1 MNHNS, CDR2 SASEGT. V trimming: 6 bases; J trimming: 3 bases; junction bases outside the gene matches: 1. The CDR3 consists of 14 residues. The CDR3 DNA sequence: TGTGCCAGCAGGACTAGCGGGGGGGTCTACGAGCAGTACTTC. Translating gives CASRTSGGVYEQYF.

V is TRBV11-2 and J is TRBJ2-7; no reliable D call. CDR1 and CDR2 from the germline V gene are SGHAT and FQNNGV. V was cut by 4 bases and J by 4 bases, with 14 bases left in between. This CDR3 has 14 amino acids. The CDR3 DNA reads TGTGCCAGCAGCTCCAGTTCAGTCCGATACGAGCAGTACTTC. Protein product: CASSSSSVRYEQYF.

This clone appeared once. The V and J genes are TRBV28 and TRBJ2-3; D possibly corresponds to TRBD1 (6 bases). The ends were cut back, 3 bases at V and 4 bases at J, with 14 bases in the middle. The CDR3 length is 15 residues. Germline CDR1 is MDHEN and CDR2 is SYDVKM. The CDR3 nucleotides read TGTGCCAGCAGTTTGGCAGGGGTCGTCGCAGATACGCAGTATTTT. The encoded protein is CASSLAGVVADTQYF.

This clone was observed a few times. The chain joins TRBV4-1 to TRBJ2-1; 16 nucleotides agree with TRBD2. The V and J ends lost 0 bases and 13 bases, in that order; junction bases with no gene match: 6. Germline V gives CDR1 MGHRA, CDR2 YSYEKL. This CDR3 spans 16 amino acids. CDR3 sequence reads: CASSQDGTSGRVKQFF. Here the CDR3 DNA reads TGCGCCAGCAGCCAAGATGGGACTAGCGGGAGGGTTAAACAGTTCTTC.

The CDR3: CASRKTATYEQYF. The CDR3, as DNA: TGTGCCAGCAGGAAGACAGCAACCTACGAGCAGTACTTC. This rearrangement joins TRBV2 to TRBJ2-7; D might be TRBD1 (5 bases). This CDR3 has 13 amino acids. The ends were cut back, 6 bases at V and 2 bases at J, with 11 bases in the middle. Germline V gene lookup returns CDR1 SNHLY and CDR2 FYNNEI.

Written as DNA, the CDR3 is TGTGCCAGCAGTGAAGCGAGGTTGGGAAGGAGGAATTCACCCCTCCACTTT. It yields the protein CASSEARLGRRNSPLHF. The V gene is TRBV6-1, the J gene TRBJ1-6; D is unresolved. This CDR3 comprises 17 residues. Trimming cost V 0 bases and J 7 bases, with 16 bases left between them. The germline CDR1 and CDR2 sequences are MNHNS and SASEGT.

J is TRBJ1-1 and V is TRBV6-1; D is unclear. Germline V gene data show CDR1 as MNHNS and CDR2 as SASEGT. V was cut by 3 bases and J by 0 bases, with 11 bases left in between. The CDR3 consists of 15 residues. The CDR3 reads CASSDEGFLNTEAFF. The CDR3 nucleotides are TGTGCCAGCAGTGATGAGGGATTCCTGAACACTGAAGCTTTCTTT.

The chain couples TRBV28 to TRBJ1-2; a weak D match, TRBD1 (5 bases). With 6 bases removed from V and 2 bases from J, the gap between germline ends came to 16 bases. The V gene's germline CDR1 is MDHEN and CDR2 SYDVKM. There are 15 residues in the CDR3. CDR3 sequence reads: CASRTTGRMNYGYTF. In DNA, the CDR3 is TGTGCCAGCAGGACAACAGGACGGATGAACTATGGCTACACCTTC.

The CDR3 is CAWSVLSETEAFF. CDR3 nucleotide sequence: TGTGCCTGGAGTGTACTATCGGAGACTGAAGCTTTCTTT. V and J are TRBV30 and TRBJ1-1, with D uncertain. The V end lost 0 bases, the J end lost 5 bases, and 10 bases lay between the germline ends. The CDR3 runs to 13 residues. Germline V lookup: CDR1 GTSNPN, CDR2 SVGIG (reference sequence). Looking up the rest from reference TRBV30 and TRBJ1-1 gives the full variable domain: SQTIHQWPATLVQPVGSPLSLECTVEGTSNPNLYWYRQAAGRGLQLLFYSVGIGQISSEVPQNLSASRPQDRQFILSSKKLLLSDSGFYLCAWSVLSETEAFFGQGTRLTVV.

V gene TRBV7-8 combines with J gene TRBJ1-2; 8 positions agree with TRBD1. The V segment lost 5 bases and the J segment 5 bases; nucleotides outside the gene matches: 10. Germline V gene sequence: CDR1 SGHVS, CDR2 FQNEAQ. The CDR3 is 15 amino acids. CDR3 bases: TGTGCCAGCAGCCCACGGCCTGACAGGGGATATGGCTACACCTTC. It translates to CASSPRPDRGYGYTF.

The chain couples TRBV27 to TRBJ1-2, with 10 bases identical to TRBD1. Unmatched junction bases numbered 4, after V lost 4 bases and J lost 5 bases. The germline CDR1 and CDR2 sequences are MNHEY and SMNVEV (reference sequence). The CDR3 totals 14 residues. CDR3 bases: TGTGCCAGCAGTTCTCCGGGACAGGGGTATGGCTACACCTTC. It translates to CASSSPGQGYGYTF.

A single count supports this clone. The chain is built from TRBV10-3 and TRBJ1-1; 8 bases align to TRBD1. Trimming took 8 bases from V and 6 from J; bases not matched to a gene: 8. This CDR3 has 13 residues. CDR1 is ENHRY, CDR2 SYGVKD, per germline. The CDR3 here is CAIGQGARPEAFF. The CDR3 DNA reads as TGTGCCATCGGGCAGGGGGCTCGACCTGAAGCTTTCTTT.

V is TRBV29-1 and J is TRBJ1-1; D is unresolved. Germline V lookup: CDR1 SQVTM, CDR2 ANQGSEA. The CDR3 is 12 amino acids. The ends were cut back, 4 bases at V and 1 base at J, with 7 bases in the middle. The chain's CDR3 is CSVALANTEAFF. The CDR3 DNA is TGCAGCGTTGCCTTGGCGAACACTGAAGCTTTCTTT.

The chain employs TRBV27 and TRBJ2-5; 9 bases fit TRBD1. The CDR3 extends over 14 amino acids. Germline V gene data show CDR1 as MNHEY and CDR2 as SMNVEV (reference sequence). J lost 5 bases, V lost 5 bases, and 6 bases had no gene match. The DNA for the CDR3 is TGTGCCAGCAGTCGAACAGGGGGCATGGAGACCCAGTACTTC. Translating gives CASSRTGGMETQYF.